Included here is one TCR beta chain sequence, with context. This sample is part of a study of blood T cell repertoires in COVID-19. Assay: immunoSEQ multiplex PCR; the TCRdb copy retains only in-frame clones and omits some. The table has about 88,000 clones, roughly 89% seen once. CDR3 size: 14 residues. CDR1 SGHTA and CDR2 FQGTGA come from the germline V gene. After removal of 6 bases from V and 0 bases from J, the junction contained 4 bases not matched to a gene. The chain is built from TRBV7-3 and TRBJ1-1, with TRBD1 matching over 7 bases. The source of this sequence is a woman older than 75 with active COVID-19. Sequencing used peripheral blood. The CDR3: CASRTGTVNTEAFF. CDR3 bases: TGTGCCAGCAGGACCGGGACAGTGAACACTGAAGCTTTCTTT.